A selection of T cell receptor beta chains follows, all from one sample in a study of breast tumors, draining lymph nodes, adjacent tissues. TCRdb re-derived calls from the multiplex PCR reads in MiXCR, one entry per CDR3 protein. Of fewer than 200,000 distinct CDR3 sequences in the sample, 25% to 40% were seen once. What was sequenced was axillary lymph node tissue. Source of these receptors: a female donor with breast cancer. Some clones in this sample may be carry-over from other donors' samples. Each CDR3 is given with its conserved first and last residue. A D gene is named only where the DNA matches it firmly. Not all rows give a size; the values are once, few, many and, for expanded clones, a class.

TRBD1 . TRBJ2-1 TRBV5-1 CASSLGPGGYGYNEQFF TGCGCCAGCAGCTTGGGGCCAGGGGGCTATGGCTACAATGAGCAGTTCTTC
. . TRBJ1-1 TRBV7-9 CASSLIGRGTNAEAFF TGTGCCAGCAGCTTAATCGGTCGGGGGACAAACGCTGAAGCTTTCTTT
. . TRBJ1-6 TRBV6-4 CASSGTSGNSPLHF TGTGCCAGCAGTGGTACTAGCGGGAATTCACCCCTCCACTTT
. once TRBJ1-5 TRBV2 CASIGLGVVQETQHF TGTGCCAGTATAGGACTAGGGGTGGTCCAAGAGACCCAGCATTTT
TRBD2 . TRBJ2-5 TRBV5-4 CASSGTEGLAGQETQYF TGTGCCAGCAGCGGCACAGAGGGACTAGCGGGGCAAGAGACCCAGTACTTC
TRBD2 many TRBJ2-2 TRBV5-6 CASSALAGNTGELFF TGTGCCAGCAGCGCCTTAGCGGGAAACACCGGGGAGCTGTTTTTT
. few TRBJ1-3 TRBV28 CASSPSAADSGNTIYF TGTGCCAGCAGTCCTTCCGCGGCGGACTCTGGAAACACCATATATTTT
. many TRBJ2-1 TRBV7-3 CASSLTGGVVYNEQFF TGTGCCAGCAGCTTAACAGGGGGTGTTGTTTACAATGAGCAGTTCTTC
. many TRBJ1-2 TRBV30 CAWRPGSYGYTF TGTGCCTGGCGTCCCGGGAGCTATGGCTACACCTTC
. many TRBJ2-1 TRBV12-3/TRBV12-4 CASSPGYNEQFF TGTGCCAGCAGCCCAGGTTACAATGAGCAGTTCTTC
TRBD2 many TRBJ2-7 TRBV18 CASSLASGGFVYEQYF TGTGCCAGCTCACTAGCCTCGGGGGGTTTTGTCTACGAGCAGTACTTC
. many TRBJ2-1 TRBV20-1 CSARWWRSYNEQFF TGCAGTGCTAGGTGGTGGCGGTCCTACAATGAGCAGTTCTTC